What follows is one T cell receptor (beta chain) and its context. Its antigen target is currently unknown. The record has no base qualities; no much larger clone is one base away. Receptors were amplified or captured by the immunoSEQ multiplex PCR assay. RNA was extracted from all samples and reverse transcribed into cDNA, which served as template for TCR sequencing. SuperScript III was used to make first-strand cDNA, primed with a 2:1 mix of oligo-dT and random hexamers. A synthetic immune receptor repertoire was used to measure amplification bias, and any remaining bias was corrected computationally. Concerning the study's data processing: After raw reads were preprocessed to remove errors, the CDR3 was defined following IMGT conventions as running from the conserved cysteine to phenylalanine. Clonality was calculated as 1 minus Shannon entropy normalized by log2 of the number of productive unique TCRs. CD4 or CD8 identity of scalp clones was inferred by cross-referencing scalp TCRbeta sequences with sorted blood CD4 and CD8 repertoires. TCRdb stores this immuneACCESS table with in-frame sequences only. Part of the clones is absent; in the studies checked, under half of the shortfall reflects unresolved V genes, and no reason is known for the rest. V and J calls plus clone size are reproduced from that table; the DNA served to infer D and trimming. This sample gives fewer than 110,000 clones in total; over 80% of them show up just once. The biggest ten clones account for around a quarter of the sample.

This sample is part of a study of CD8+ T cells in alopecia areata (dated by TCRdb to the late 2010s). Describing the broader study: Treated patients were enrolled in an open-label pilot trial of oral tofacitinib, 5 to 10 mg twice daily, for moderate-to-severe alopecia areata. Tofacitinib was administered for 6 to 18 months, and 6 months of follow-up off drug were then conducted to assess delayed response and recurrence. RNA was extracted with the PAXgene miRNA kit for fixed scalp, the miRNeasy kit for PBMCs, and the RNeasy kit for mouse skin. immunoSEQ multiplex PCR using 35 Vbeta forward primers and 13 Jbeta reverse primers was used to amplify TCRbeta CDR3 regions. To study T cell clonal expansion in alopecia areata, the researchers applied high-throughput TCRbeta sequencing to both the C3H/HeJ mouse model and human patients. In humans, TCRbeta sequencing was performed on scalp tissue and on sorted CD4+ and CD8+ peripheral blood T cells from healthy controls and from patients with patchy or totalis/universalis alopecia areata. Patients on tofacitinib were biopsied at baseline and after 4 and 24 weeks of treatment, and several of the patients also had a later scalp biopsy. Disease severity in treated patients was measured with the SALT score, which quantifies the percentage of affected scalp surface area. Scalp clonality was compared across normal scalp (n=4), patchy alopecia areata scalp (n=8), and alopecia totalis/universalis scalp (n=8). On the study overall, not on this receptor specifically: Compared with normal scalp, lesional scalp, particularly in alopecia totalis/universalis, had higher clonality and more expanded CD8+ clones, which suggests antigenic drive. Tofacitinib significantly lowered scalp clonality and the number of expanded CD8+ clones among the top 100 scalp clones. Shared TCR sequences between patients were less evident than in mice, which may be partly attributable to HLA diversity in the patient population. Unlike mouse skin, where gammadelta T cells dominate, normal human skin contains resident alphabeta T cells that get sequenced too, which complicates analysis of the scalp TCR repertoire. Many expanded lesional clones persisted in scalp and blood during tofacitinib treatment, which may partly explain relapse after stopping treatment. Because the treated cohort was small and had just a single nonresponder, larger studies are needed to establish links between baseline CD8+ expansion and response.

The time point label on this specimen signifies: less than 25 weeks on oral tofacitinib. According to the study, the label for this sample's treatment or condition signals: oral pan-JAK inhibitor, 5-10 mg twice daily. From alopecia areata patients, peripheral blood was collected along with lesional scalp punch biopsies. PBMCs were isolated by density centrifugation and stained for CD3, CD4 and CD8, after which CD4+ and CD8+ T cells were sorted on a FACSAria. This specimen was CD8+ T cells sorted from blood, taken at week 24, from a patient treated with tofacitinib. The source is a human donor with alopecia areata.

CDR3 region: CASSLAGRFTDTQYF. The nucleotide sequence reads TGTGCCAGCAGCTTAGCTGGGCGTTTCACAGATACGCAGTATTTT. The sequence links TRBV7-9 to TRBJ2-3; no D gene is confidently identified. Trimming takes 0 bases from V and 2 bases from J, and the germline ends sit 9 bases apart. The CDR3 numbers 15 residues from cysteine through phenylalanine. The entry retains the CDR3 DNA only, 45 bases that are in frame from base 1. The germline V gene (reference sequence) specifies SEHNR as CDR1 and FQNEAQ as CDR2.